This entry lists 16 T cell receptor beta chains sequenced from one sample in a study of blood T cell repertoires in COVID-19 (TCRdb year 2020). The library was prepared using the immunoSEQ multiplex PCR assay. What TCRdb holds here is the immuneACCESS table cut down to in-frame rearrangements. Part of the clones is not present; checked against another copy, under half of the missing clones reflect an unresolved V gene, and the others are unexplained. A total of about 480,000 clones appear in this sample, about 88% of them only once. Of the sample, roughly 8% is held by the ten largest clones. The sample consisted of peripheral blood. Every receptor here comes from a woman between 50 and 59 years old with COVID-19, enrolled during active disease.

This clone came up once. CDR3 sequence reads: CASSRNSGGGTEAFF. CDR3 bases: TGTGCCAGCAGTAGAAACTCGGGGGGTGGCACTGAAGCTTTCTTT. The chain recombines TRBV7-3 with TRBJ1-1, with a possible D match to TRBD1 (5 bases). CDR1 is SGHTA and CDR2 is FQGTGA in the germline V gene. The CDR3 is 15 amino acids. V shed 6 bases and J shed 4 bases, with 18 bases lying between them.

The chain carries TRBV7-2 and TRBJ2-7, with 9 bases aligning to TRBD2. This CDR3 is 15 amino acids long. The V gene's germline CDR1 is SGHTA and CDR2 FQGNSA. Trimming removed 2 bases from V and 0 bases from J; junction bases left unmatched: 2. CDR3 amino acids: CASSLIAGASYEQYF. Written as DNA, the CDR3 is TGTGCCAGCAGCTTAATAGCGGGGGCCTCCTACGAGCAGTACTTC.

The chain is built from TRBV27 and TRBJ1-1; 7 bases line up with TRBD1. The CDR3 contains 17 residues. J gave up 5 bases and V 5 bases, and 17 bases lay outside the gene matches. Germline V gene sequence: CDR1 MNHEY, CDR2 SMNVEV (reference sequence). The DNA for the CDR3 is TGTGCCAGCAGTCCAACCCGGACTAACAGGGGCGGGACTGAAGCTTTCTTT. Its protein is CASSPTRTNRGGTEAFF.

The chain links TRBV5-6 to TRBJ1-3, with unresolved D. Germline CDR1 and CDR2: SGHDT and YYEEEE. Trimming left V 4 bases short and J 6 bases short, with 29 bases between. The length of the CDR3 is 19 residues. This CDR3 is CASSHYGLPPPPPENTIYF. CDR3 DNA sequence: TGTGCCAGCAGCCATTATGGCCTCCCGCCGCCGCCACCCGAAAACACCATATATTTT. The entire variable domain, with the rest obtained from reference TRBV5-6 and TRBJ1-3, is as follows: DAGVTQSPTHLIKTRGQQVTLRCSPKSGHDTVSWYQQALGQGPQFIFQYYEEEERQRGNFPDRFSGHQFPNYSSELNVNALLLGDSALYLCASSHYGLPPPPPENTIYFGEGSWLTVV.

The chain couples TRBV24-1 to TRBJ1-5; D may be TRBD1 (6 bases). V was cut by 3 bases and J by 2 bases, with 13 bases left in between. The CDR3 has 16 residues. Germline loops: CDR1 KGHDR, CDR2 SFDVKD. In nucleotides, the CDR3 is TGTGCCACCAGTGATGATGACAGGTGTCGCAATCAGCCCCAGCATTTT. Protein product: CATSDDDRCRNQPQHF.

This clone was seen more than once but under ten times. V and J are TRBV30 and TRBJ1-1; D is ambiguous. This CDR3 comprises 14 residues. From germline, CDR1 is GTSNPN and CDR2 SVGIG (reference sequence). V was trimmed by 0 bases and J by 2 bases, leaving 10 bases between them. Written as DNA, the CDR3 is TGTGCCTGGAGTGTAGGTCGGAGTAACACTGAAGCTTTCTTT. Protein product: CAWSVGRSNTEAFF.

The chain couples TRBV7-8 to TRBJ2-4, with 13 bases lining up with TRBD2. From germline, CDR1 is SGHVS and CDR2 FQNEAQ. The CDR3 spans 21 residues. J gave up 0 bases and V 1 base, and 12 bases lay outside the gene matches. The CDR3 DNA reads as TGTGCCAGCAGCTTAGAAGGCGGGACTAGCGGGGTTGCGCTAGCCAAAAACATTCAGTACTTC. As protein: CASSLEGGTSGVALAKNIQYF.

The chain is built from TRBV18 and TRBJ1-4; D gene uncertain. V lost 6 bases and J 2 bases, leaving 7 bases between the germline ends. From germline, CDR1 is KGHSH and CDR2 LQKENI. The CDR3 runs 13 residues. In nucleotides, the CDR3 is TGTGCCAGCTCCGTAGATACTAATGAAAAACTGTTTTTT. Translating it yields CASSVDTNEKLFF.

This clone was picked up a small number of times. The V call is TRBV7-9, the J call TRBJ2-2; 8 nucleotides align to TRBD1. V trimming: 5 bases; J trimming: 0 bases; junction bases outside the gene matches: 2. This CDR3 comprises 15 residues. CDR1 is SEHNR, CDR2 FQNEAQ, per germline (reference sequence). The CDR3 nucleotides are TGTGCCAGCAGCCAGGGGGCTACGAACACCGGGGAGCTGTTTTTT. This codes for CASSQGATNTGELFF.

This sequence joins TRBV3-1 (or the pseudogene TRBV3-2) and TRBJ2-1, with D tentatively TRBD1 (6 bases). Trimming removed 4 bases from V and 0 bases from J, with 10 bases in between. CDR3 length: 15 amino acids. Germline CDR1 reads LGHDT; CDR2 reads YNNKEL (reference sequence). The DNA of the CDR3 is TGTGCCAGCAGCCCAGGACAGCGCTCCTACAATGAGCAGTTCTTC. Amino acid sequence: CASSPGQRSYNEQFF.

This clone has just a few counts. As DNA, the CDR3 is TGCGCCAGCAGCTTGGAGGGGGCCGGGAACACTGAAGCTTTCTTT. It specifies CASSLEGAGNTEAFF. This chain joins TRBV5-1 and TRBJ1-1; 7 nucleotides match TRBD1. The CDR3 consists of 15 residues. J lost 1 base, V lost 0 bases, and 3 bases had no gene match. Germline CDR1 and CDR2: SGHRS and YFSETQ.

The chain joins TRBV19 to TRBJ1-2; 7 bases fit TRBD1. CDR1 is LNHDA, CDR2 SQIVND, per germline (reference sequence). The CDR3 totals 14 residues. V gave up 7 bases and J gave up 3 bases; unmatched junction bases: 8. The CDR3 loop is CASTPVTGDYGYTF. In DNA, the CDR3 is TGTGCCAGTACTCCTGTTACAGGGGACTATGGCTACACCTTC.

The V gene is TRBV6-5, the J gene TRBJ2-1, with D possibly TRBD1 on 6 matching bases. V dropped 5 bases and J dropped 8 bases, with 13 bases sitting between them. This CDR3 contains 13 residues. Germline V gives CDR1 MNHEY, CDR2 SVGAGI. CDR3 bases: TGTGCCAGCAGTAAATCAAGGGGGTATGAGCAGTTCTTC. It codes for CASSKSRGYEQFF.

V gene TRBV5-1 combines with J gene TRBJ2-7; TRBD1 aligns across 7 bases. V gave up 5 bases and J gave up 0 bases; unmatched junction bases: 2. Germline V gene data show CDR1 as SGHRS and CDR2 as YFSETQ. CDR3 length equals 13 residues. In nucleotides, the CDR3 is TGCGCCAGCAGAGGGGGCAGCTCCTACGAGCAGTACTTC. It codes for CASRGGSSYEQYF. Variable domain in full (rest from reference TRBV5-1 and TRBJ2-7): KAGVTQTPRYLIKTRGQQVTLSCSPISGHRSVSWYQQTPGQGLQFLFEYFSETQRNKGNFPGRFSGRQFSNSRSEMNVSTLELGDSALYLCASRGGSSYEQYFGPGTRLTVT.

The chain has TRBV11-2 and TRBJ1-1, with TRBD1 matching over 7 bases. The CDR3 consists of 13 residues. Germline loops: CDR1 SGHAT, CDR2 FQNNGV. V was pared by 6 bases and J by 1 base, with 2 bases of the junction left unmatched. This CDR3 reads CASRRQGNTEAFF. The CDR3, as DNA: TGTGCCAGCAGAAGACAGGGGAACACTGAAGCTTTCTTT.

This sequence joins TRBV28 and TRBJ2-6; TRBD1 aligns across 7 bases. The CDR3 has 19 amino acids. Looked up from germline, CDR1 is MDHEN and CDR2 is SYDVKM. Trimming removed 2 bases from V and 0 bases from J; junction bases left unmatched: 10. In nucleotides, the CDR3 is TGTGCCAGCAGTTTAGTCGCCGGGACAGACCTCTCTGGGGCCAACGTCCTGACTTTC. This encodes CASSLVAGTDLSGANVLTF.